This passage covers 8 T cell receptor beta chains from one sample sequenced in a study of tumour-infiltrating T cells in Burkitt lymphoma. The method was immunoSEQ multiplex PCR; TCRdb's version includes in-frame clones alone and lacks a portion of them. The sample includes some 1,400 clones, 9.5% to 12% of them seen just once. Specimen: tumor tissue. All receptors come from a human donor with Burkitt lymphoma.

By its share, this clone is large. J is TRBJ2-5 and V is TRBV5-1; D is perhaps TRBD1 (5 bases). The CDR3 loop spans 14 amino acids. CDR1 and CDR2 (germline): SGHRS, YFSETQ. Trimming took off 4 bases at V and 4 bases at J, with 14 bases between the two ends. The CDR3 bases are TGCGCCAGCAGCGTACAGGAAAGGGCAGAGACCCAGTACTTC. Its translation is CASSVQERAETQYF. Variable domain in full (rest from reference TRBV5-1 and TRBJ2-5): KAGVTQTPRYLIKTRGQQVTLSCSPISGHRSVSWYQQTPGQGLQFLFEYFSETQRNKGNFPGRFSGRQFSNSRSEMNVSTLELGDSALYLCASSVQERAETQYFGPGTRLLVL.

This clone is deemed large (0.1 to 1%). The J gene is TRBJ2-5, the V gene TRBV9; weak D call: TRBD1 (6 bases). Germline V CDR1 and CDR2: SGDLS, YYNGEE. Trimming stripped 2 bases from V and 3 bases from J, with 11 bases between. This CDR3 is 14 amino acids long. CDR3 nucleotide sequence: TGTGCCAGCAGCGTGTCTGGGGGCAAAGAGACCCAGTACTTC. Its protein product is CASSVSGGKETQYF.

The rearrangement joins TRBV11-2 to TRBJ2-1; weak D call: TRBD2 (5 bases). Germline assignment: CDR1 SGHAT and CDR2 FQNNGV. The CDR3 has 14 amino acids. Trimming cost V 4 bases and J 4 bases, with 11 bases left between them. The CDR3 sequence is CASSSEDLYNEQFF. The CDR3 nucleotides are TGTGCCAGCAGCTCCGAGGACTTGTACAATGAGCAGTTCTTC.

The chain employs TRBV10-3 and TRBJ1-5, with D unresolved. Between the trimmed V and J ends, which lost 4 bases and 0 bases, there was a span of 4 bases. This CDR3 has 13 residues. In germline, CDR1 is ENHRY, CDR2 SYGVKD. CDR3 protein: CAISGSSNQPQHF. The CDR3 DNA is TGTGCCATCAGTGGCAGTAGCAATCAGCCCCAGCATTTT.

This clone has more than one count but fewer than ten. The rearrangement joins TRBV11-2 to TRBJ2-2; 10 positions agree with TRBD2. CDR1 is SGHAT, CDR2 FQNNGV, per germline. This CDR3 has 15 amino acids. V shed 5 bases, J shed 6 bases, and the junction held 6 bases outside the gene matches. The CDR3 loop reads CASSATSGVAGELFF. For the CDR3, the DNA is TGTGCCAGCAGCGCCACTAGCGGGGTTGCCGGGGAGCTGTTTTTT.

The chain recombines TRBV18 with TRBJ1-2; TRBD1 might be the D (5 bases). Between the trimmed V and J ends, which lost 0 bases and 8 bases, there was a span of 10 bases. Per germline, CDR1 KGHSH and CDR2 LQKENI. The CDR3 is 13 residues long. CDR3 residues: CASSPPPRDGYTF. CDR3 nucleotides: TGTGCCAGCTCACCACCCCCAAGGGACGGCTACACCTTC.

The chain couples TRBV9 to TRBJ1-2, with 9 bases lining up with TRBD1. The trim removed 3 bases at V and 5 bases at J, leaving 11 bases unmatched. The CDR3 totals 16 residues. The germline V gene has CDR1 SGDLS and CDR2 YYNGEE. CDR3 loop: CASSASRDREYYGYTF. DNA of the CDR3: TGTGCCAGCAGCGCTTCCCGGGACAGGGAGTATTATGGCTACACCTTC.

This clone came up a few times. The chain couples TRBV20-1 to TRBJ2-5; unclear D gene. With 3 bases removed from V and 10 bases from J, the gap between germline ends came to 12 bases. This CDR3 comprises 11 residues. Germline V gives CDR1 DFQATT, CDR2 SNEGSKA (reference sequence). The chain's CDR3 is CSASPNSVQYF. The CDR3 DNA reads TGCAGTGCTAGCCCGAATTCCGTCCAGTACTTC.